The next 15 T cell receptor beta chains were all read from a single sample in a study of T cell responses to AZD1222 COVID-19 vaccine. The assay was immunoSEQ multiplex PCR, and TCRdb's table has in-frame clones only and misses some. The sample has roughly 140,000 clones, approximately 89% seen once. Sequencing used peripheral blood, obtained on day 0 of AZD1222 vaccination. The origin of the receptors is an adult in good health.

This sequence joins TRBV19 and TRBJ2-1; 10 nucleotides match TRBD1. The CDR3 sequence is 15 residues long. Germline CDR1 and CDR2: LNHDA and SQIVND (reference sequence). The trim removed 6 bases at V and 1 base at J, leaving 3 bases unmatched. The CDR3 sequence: CASSRQGASYNEQFF. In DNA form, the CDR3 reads TGTGCCAGTAGCAGACAGGGGGCATCCTACAATGAGCAGTTCTTC.

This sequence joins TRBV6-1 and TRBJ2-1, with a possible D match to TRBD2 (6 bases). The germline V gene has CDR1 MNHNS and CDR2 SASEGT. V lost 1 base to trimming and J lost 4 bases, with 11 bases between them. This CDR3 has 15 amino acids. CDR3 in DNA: TGTGCCAGCAGTGAAGATCCTAGCGCTTACAATGAGCAGTTCTTC. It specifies CASSEDPSAYNEQFF.

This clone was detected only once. The CDR3 DNA sequence: TGTGCCAGTAGTCCAAGGGAGGGGAGTCGGTCGCCCCAGCATTTT. Protein product: CASSPREGSRSPQHF. The chain employs TRBV19 and TRBJ1-5, with D maybe TRBD1 (5 bases). V was trimmed by 5 bases and J by 9 bases, leaving 20 bases between them. The CDR3 has 15 amino acids. Germline CDR1 is LNHDA and CDR2 is SQIVND (reference sequence). Full variable domain (rest looked up from reference TRBV19 and TRBJ1-5): DGGITQSPKYLFRKEGQNVTLSCEQNLNHDAMYWYRQDPGQGLRLIYYSQIVNDFQKGDIAEGYSVSREKKESFPLTVTSAQKNPTAFYLCASSPREGSRSPQHFGDGTRLSIL.

In DNA, the CDR3 is TGCGCCAGCAGGCCTAGCGGGACCGGGGAGCTGTTTTTT. Translation: CASRPSGTGELFF. V usage is TRBV5-1 and J usage is TRBJ2-2; 8 bases align to TRBD2. Germline CDR1 is SGHRS and CDR2 is YFSETQ. V was clipped by 5 bases and J by 5 bases; unmatched bases: 2. The CDR3 has 13 amino acids.

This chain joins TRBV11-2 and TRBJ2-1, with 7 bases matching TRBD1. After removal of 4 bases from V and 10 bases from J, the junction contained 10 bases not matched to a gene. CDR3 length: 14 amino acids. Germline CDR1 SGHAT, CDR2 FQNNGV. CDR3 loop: CASSSTGKVGEQFF. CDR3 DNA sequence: TGTGCCAGCAGCTCGACAGGGAAGGTGGGGGAGCAGTTCTTC.

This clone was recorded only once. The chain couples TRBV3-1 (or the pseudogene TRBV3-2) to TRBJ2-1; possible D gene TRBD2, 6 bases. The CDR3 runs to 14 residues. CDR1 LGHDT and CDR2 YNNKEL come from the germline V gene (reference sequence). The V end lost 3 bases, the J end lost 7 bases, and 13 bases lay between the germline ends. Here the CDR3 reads CASSQLRGFNEQFF. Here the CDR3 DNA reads TGTGCCAGCAGCCAGCTTCGGGGGTTTAATGAGCAGTTCTTC.

In nucleotides, the CDR3 is TGTGCCACCAGCTCCGGGGGGGGTTATGGCTACACCTTC. Translating gives CATSSGGGYGYTF. The chain links TRBV15 to TRBJ1-2, with a tentative D call TRBD1 (5 bases). Trimming stripped 5 bases from V and 5 bases from J, with 12 bases between. Looked up from germline, CDR1 is LNHNV and CDR2 is YYDKDF (reference sequence). The CDR3 has 13 amino acids.

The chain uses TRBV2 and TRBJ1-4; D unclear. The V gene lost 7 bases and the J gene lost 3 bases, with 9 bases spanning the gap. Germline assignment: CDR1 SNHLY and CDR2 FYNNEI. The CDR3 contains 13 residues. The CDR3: CASIAMANEKLFF. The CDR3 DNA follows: TGTGCCAGCATTGCAATGGCTAATGAAAAACTGTTTTTT.

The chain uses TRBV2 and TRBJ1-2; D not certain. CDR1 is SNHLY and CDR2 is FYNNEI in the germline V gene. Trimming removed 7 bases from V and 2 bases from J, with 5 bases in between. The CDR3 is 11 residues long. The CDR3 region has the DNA TGTGCCAGCACTGAGAACTATGGCTACACCTTC. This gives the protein CASTENYGYTF.

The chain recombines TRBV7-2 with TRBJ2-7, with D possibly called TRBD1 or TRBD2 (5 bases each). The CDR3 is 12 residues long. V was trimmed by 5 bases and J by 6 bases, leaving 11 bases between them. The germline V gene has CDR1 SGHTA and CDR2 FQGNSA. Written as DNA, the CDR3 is TGTGCCAGCAGCCCGGGACCGGGCGAGCAGTACTTC. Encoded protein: CASSPGPGEQYF. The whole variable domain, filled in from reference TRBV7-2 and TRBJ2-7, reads GAGVSQSPSNKVTEKGKDVELRCDPISGHTALYWYRQSLGQGLEFLIYFQGNSAPDKSGLPSDRFSAERTGGSVSTLTIQRTQQEDSAVYLCASSPGPGEQYFGPGTRLTVT.

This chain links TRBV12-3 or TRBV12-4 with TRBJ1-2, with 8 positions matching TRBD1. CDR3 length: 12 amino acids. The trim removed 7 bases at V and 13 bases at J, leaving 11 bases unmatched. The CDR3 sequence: CASTRTGRGITF. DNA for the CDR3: TGTGCCAGCACCCGGACAGGGCGGGGAATCACCTTC.

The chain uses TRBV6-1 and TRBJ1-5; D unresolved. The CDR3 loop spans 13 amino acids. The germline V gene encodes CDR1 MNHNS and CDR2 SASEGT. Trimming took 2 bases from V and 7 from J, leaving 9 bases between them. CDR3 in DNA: TGTGCCAGCAGTGAACGGGTGGCCCAGCCCCAGCATTTT. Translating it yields CASSERVAQPQHF.

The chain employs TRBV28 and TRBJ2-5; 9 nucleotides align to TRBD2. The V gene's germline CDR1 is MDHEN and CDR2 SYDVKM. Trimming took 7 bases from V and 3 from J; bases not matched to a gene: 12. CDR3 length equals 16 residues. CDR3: CASTAGGGIAEETQYF. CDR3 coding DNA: TGTGCCAGCACAGCGGGAGGTGGGATCGCAGAAGAGACCCAGTACTTC.

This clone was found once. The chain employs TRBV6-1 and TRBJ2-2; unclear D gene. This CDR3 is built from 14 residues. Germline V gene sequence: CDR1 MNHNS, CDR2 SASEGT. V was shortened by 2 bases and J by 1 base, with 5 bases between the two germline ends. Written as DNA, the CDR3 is TGTGCCAGCAGTGAACCAGGGAACACCGGGGAGCTGTTTTTT. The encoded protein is CASSEPGNTGELFF.

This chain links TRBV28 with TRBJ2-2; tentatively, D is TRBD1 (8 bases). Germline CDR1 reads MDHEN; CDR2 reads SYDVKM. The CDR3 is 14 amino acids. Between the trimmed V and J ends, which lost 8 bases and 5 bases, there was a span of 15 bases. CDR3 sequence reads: CASSRGRETGELFF. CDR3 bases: TGTGCCAGCTCCAGGGGGCGGGAGACCGGGGAGCTGTTTTTT. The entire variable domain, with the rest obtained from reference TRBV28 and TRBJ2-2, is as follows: DVKVTQSSRYLVKRTGEKVFLECVQDMDHENMFWYRQDPGLGLRLIYFSYDVKMKEKGDIPEGYSVSREKKERFSLILESASTNQTSMYLCASSRGRETGELFFGEGSRLTVL.